A selection of T cell receptor beta chains follows, all from one sample in a study of PD-L1 blockade in urothelial cancer. TCRdb keeps only in-frame clones here, not all; method: immunoSEQ multiplex PCR. The repertoire consists of around 110,000 clones, with around 88% occurring once and the leading ten covering about 1.5%. Here the sequenced sample was PBMCs, taken around atezolizumab (anti-PD-L1) treatment. These receptors were taken from a man aged 55 to 69 with urothelial cancer. The CDR3 runs from the conserved cysteine through the conserved F or W. D genes are given only for firm matches. Some rows have no size entry. The others give once, few or many, or a class for an expanded clone.

- TRBJ1-2 TRBV27 - 12 TGTGCCAGCAGTCACCGGGATGGAGGCTACACCTTC CASSHRDGGYTF
once TRBJ2-1 TRBV7-2 - 11 TGTGCCAGCAGCTTAGGACAGCAGCAGTTCTTC CASSLGQQQFF
- TRBJ2-7 TRBV11-2 - 13 TGTGCCAGCAGCCTTGCAGTTGGTCAGGAGCAGTACTTC CASSLAVGQEQYF
- TRBJ2-3 TRBV9 - 14 TGTGCCAGCAGCGACACCGTTGGCACAGATACGCAGTATTTT CASSDTVGTDTQYF
- TRBJ2-1 TRBV10-3 - 14 TGTGCCATCAGTGAGTCCCATACGGGAAATGAGCAGTTCTTC CAISESHTGNEQFF
- TRBJ2-6 TRBV5-1 TRBD1 15 TGCGCCAGCAGCTGGACAGGGGCTGGGGCCAACGTCCTGACTTTC CASSWTGAGANVLTF
few TRBJ1-2 TRBV18 - 13 TGTGCCAGCTCAGAGGGGACAAACTATGGCTACACCTTC CASSEGTNYGYTF
- TRBJ2-3 TRBV18 TRBD1 17 TGTGCCAGCTCACCACCGGCAGGGGGCAGAGGAGCAGATACGCAGTATTTT CASSPPAGGRGADTQYF
- TRBJ2-7 TRBV7-2 - 14 TGTGCCAGCAGCCAGAGGACAGTCTCCTACGAGCAGTACTTC CASSQRTVSYEQYF
- TRBJ1-1 TRBV30 TRBD1 13 TGTGCCTGGAGCCCCGTCAGGGGGACTGAAGCTTTCTTT CAWSPVRGTEAFF
- TRBJ2-3 TRBV11-2 TRBD2 18 TGTGCCAGCAGCTCGGGTGGACTAGCGGGTTCGAGGGGAGATACGCAGTATTTT CASSSGGLAGSRGDTQYF